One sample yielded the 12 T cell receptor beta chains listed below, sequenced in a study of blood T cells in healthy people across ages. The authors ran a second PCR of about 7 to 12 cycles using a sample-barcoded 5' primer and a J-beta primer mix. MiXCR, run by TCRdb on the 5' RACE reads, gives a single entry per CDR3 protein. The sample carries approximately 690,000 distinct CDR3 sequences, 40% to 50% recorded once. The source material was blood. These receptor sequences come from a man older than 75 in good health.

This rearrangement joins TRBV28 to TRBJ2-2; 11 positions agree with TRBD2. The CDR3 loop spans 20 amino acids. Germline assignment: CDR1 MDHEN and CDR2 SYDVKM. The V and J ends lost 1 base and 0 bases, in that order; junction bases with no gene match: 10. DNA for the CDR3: TGTGCCAGCAGTTTATACGGGGCCGTAGCGGGAGGGACGAACACCGGGGAGCTGTTTTTT. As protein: CASSLYGAVAGGTNTGELFF.

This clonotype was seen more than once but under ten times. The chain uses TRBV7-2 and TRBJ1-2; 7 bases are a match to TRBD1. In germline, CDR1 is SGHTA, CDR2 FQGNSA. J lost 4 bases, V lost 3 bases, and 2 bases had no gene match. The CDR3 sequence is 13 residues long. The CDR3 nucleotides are TGTGCCAGCAGCTTGGGACAGATCTATGGCTACACCTTC. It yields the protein CASSLGQIYGYTF. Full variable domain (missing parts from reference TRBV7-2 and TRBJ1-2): GAGVSQSPSNKVTEKGKDVELRCDPISGHTALYWYRQSLGQGLEFLIYFQGNSAPDKSGLPSDRFSAERTGGSVSTLTIQRTQQEDSAVYLCASSLGQIYGYTFGSGTRLTVV.

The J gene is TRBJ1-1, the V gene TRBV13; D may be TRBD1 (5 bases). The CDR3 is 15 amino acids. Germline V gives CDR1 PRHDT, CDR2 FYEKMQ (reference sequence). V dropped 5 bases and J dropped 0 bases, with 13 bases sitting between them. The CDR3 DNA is TGTGCCAGCAGCCCCAGGGACCTATTGAACACTGAAGCTTTCTTT. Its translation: CASSPRDLLNTEAFF.

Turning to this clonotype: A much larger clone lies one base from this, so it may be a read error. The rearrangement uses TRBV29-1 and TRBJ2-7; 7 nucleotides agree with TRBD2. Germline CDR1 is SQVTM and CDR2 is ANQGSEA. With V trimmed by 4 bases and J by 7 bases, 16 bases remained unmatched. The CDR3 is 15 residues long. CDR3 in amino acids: CSVGEGGQSYNEQYF. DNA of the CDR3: TGCAGCGTTGGGGAGGGAGGACAATCCTACAATGAGCAGTACTTC.

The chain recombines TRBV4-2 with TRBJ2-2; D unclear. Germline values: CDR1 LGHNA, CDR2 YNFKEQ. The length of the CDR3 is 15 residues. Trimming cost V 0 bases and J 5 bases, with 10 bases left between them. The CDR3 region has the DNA TGTGCCAGCAGCCAAGATGGGAAGTTGACCGGGGAGCTGTTTTTT. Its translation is CASSQDGKLTGELFF.

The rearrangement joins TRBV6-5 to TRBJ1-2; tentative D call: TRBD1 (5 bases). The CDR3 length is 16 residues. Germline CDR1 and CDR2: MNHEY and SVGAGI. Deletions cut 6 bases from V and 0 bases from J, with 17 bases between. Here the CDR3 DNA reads TGTGCCAGCAGGGGATTGGGACGGCGGGCTAACTATGGCTACACCTTC. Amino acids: CASRGLGRRANYGYTF.

CDR3 region: CASRIGGIGETQYF. DNA of the CDR3: TGTGCCAGCAGGATCGGGGGGATCGGAGAGACCCAGTACTTC. This chain uses TRBV6-1 with TRBJ2-4, with 7 bases aligning to TRBD2. The end of the DNA is better explained by TRBJ2-5, so the J call may be wrong. The CDR3 totals 14 residues. The germline gives CDR1 MNHNS, CDR2 SASEGT.

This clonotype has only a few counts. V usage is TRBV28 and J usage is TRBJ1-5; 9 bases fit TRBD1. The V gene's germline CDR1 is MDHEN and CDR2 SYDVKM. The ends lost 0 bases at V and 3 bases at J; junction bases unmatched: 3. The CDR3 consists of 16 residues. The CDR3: CASSLWGQGNNQPQHF. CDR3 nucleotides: TGTGCCAGCAGTTTATGGGGACAGGGAAACAATCAGCCCCAGCATTTT.

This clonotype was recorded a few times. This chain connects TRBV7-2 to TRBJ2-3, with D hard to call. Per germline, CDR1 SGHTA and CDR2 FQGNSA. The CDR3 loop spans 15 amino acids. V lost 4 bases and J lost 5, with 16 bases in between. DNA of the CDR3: TGTGCCAGCAGCTCCCTCAACAGATTTGGAGATACGCAGTATTTT. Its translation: CASSSLNRFGDTQYF. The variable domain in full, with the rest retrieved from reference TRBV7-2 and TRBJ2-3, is GAGVSQSPSNKVTEKGKDVELRCDPISGHTALYWYRQSLGQGLEFLIYFQGNSAPDKSGLPSDRFSAERTGGSVSTLTIQRTQQEDSAVYLCASSSLNRFGDTQYFGPGTRLTVL.

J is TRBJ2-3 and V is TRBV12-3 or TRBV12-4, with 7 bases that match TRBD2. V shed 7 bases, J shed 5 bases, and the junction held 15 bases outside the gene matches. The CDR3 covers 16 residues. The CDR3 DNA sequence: TGTGCCAGCACCGCCGGGGGAGCGGGAATTGGAGATACGCAGTATTTT. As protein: CASTAGGAGIGDTQYF.

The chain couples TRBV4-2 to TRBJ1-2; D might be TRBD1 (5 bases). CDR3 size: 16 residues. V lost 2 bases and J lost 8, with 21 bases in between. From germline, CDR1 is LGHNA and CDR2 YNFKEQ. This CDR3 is CASSQPGTFEADGYTF. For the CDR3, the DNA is TGTGCCAGCAGCCAACCGGGGACCTTTGAAGCTGACGGCTACACCTTC.

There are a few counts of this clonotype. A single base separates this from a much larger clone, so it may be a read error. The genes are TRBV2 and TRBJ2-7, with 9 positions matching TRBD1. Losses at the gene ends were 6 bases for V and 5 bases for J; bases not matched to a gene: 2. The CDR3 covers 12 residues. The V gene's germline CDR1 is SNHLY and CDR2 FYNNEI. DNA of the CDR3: TGTGCCAGCAGCCGGGACAGGGACGAGCAGTACTTC. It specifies CASSRDRDEQYF.